The clone carrying this T cell receptor (beta chain) showed up just once. V was pared by 0 bases and J by 4 bases, with 9 bases of the junction left unmatched. This CDR3 contains 17 residues. Germline CDR1 is ENHRY and CDR2 is SYGVKD. This specimen comes from a study of CD8+ T cells in alopecia areata. Extracted RNA was reverse transcribed into cDNA, the sequencing template. TCRdb's table, derived via immunoSEQ multiplex PCR, lists solely in-frame clones and lacks some. The table shows approximately 59,000 clones, with about half occurring only once. Sorted out of PBMCs were CD4+ T cells and CD8+ T cells.

The receptor's source is a human donor with alopecia areata. The V and J genes are TRBV10-3 and TRBJ2-3; 8 positions match TRBD2. The sequencing here drew on CD8+ T cells sorted from blood, taken at week 0. The DNA of the CDR3 is TGTGCCATCAGTGAGTCGAAAAGGACTAGCTCCTCAGATACGCAGTATTTT. It encodes CAISESKRTSSSDTQYF.